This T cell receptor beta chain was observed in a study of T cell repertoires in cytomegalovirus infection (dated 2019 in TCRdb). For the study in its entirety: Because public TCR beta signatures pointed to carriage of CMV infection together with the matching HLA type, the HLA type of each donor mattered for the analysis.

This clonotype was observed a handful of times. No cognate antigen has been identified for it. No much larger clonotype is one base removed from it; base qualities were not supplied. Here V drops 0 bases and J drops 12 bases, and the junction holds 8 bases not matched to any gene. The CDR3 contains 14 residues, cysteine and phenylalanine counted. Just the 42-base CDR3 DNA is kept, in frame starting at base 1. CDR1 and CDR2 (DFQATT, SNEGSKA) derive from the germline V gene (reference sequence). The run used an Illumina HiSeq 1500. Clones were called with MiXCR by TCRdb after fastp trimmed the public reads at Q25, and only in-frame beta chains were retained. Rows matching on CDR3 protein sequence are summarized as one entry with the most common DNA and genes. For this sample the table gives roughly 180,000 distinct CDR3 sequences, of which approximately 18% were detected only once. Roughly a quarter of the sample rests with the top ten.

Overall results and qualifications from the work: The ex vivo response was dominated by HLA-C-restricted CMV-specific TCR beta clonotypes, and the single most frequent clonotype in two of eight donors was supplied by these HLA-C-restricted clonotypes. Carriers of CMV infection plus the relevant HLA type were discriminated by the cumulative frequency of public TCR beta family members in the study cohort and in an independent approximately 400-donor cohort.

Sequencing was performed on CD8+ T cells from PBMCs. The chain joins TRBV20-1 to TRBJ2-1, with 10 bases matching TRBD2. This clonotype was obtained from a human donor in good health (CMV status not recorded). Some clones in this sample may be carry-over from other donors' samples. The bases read TGCAGTGCTAGAGACGGGCTAGCGGGGGTAGGGCAGTTCTTC. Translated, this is CSARDGLAGVGQFF.